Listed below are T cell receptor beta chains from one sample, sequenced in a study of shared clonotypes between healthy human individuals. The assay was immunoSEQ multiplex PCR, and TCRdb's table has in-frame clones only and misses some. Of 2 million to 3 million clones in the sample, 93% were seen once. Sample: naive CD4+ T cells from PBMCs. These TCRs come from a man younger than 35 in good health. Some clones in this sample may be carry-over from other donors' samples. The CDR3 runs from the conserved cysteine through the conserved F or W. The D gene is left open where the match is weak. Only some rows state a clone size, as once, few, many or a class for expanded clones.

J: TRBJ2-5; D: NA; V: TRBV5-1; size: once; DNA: TGCGCCAGCAGCCGACCAGAACAGGGTGAGGAGACCCAGTACTTC; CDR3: CASSRPEQGEETQYF
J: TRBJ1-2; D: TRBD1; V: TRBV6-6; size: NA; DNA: TGTGCCAGCAGTTGGGGGACAGGGGAGGGCTACACCTTC; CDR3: CASSWGTGEGYTF
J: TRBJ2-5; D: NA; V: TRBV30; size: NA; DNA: TGTGCCTGGAGCTCGGGTAGCGGATCCCAAGAGACCCAGTACTTC; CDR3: CAWSSGSGSQETQYF
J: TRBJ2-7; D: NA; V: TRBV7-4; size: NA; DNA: TGTGCCAGCAGCCCTCCCGGCGAGCAGTACTTC; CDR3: CASSPPGEQYF
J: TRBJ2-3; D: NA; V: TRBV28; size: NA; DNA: TGTGCCAGCAGTTCCCGGGGGCGGGAGAGGGATACGCAGTATTTT; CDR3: CASSSRGRERDTQYF
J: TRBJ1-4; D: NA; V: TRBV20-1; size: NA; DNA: TGCAGTGCTAGGGCCGAAAAACTGTTTTTT; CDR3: CSARAEKLFF
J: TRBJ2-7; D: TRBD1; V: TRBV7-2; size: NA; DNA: TGTGCCAGCAGCACTCCGACAGGGTCCTACGAGCAGTACTTC; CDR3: CASSTPTGSYEQYF
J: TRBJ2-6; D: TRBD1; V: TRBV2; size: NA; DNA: TGTGCCAGCAGTGAGTCGGACAGGTTTCGCTCTGGGGCCAACGTCCTGACTTTC; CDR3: CASSESDRFRSGANVLTF
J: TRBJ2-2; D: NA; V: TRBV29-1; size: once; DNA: TGCAGCGTTGGGGGGTTACGGACGGGGACACCGGGCGAGCTGTTTTTT; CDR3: CSVGGLRTGTPGELFF
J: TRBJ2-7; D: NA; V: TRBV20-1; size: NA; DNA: TGCAGTGCTCTCCAAACCTACGAGCAGTACTTC; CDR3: CSALQTYEQYF
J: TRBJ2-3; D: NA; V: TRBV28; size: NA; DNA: TGTGCCAGCAGTTCCCCCTCGGGGGGACAGAGCACAGATACGCAGTATTTT; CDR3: CASSSPSGGQSTDTQYF
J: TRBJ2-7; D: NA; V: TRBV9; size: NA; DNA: TGTGCCAGCAGCCCCACCGGAGTTGAGCAGTACTTC; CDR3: CASSPTGVEQYF
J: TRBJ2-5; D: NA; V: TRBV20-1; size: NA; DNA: TGCAGTGCTATCGAAGAGACCCAGTACTTC; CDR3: CSAIEETQYF
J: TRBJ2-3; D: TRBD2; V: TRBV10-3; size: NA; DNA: TGTGCCATCACTAGACTAGCGGGCACAGATACGCAGTATTTT; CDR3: CAITRLAGTDTQYF
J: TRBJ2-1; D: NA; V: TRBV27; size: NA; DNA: TGTGCCAGCAGAAAGATAGGGGTGAATGAGCAGTTCTTC; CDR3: CASRKIGVNEQFF
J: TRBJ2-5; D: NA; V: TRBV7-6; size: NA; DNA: TGTGCCAGCAGTTTAGGGGGGCCCGCGGAGACCCAGTACTTC; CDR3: CASSLGGPAETQYF
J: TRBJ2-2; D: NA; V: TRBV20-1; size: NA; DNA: TGCAGTGGGAGAGGGTCCGGGGAGCTGTTTTTT; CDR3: CSGRGSGELFF
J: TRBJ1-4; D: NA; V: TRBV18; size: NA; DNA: TGTGCCAGCTCACCCGGAAGGGTGGGGGAAAAACTGTTTTTT; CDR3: CASSPGRVGEKLFF
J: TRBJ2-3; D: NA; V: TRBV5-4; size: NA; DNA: TGTGCCAGCAGCTTGAGTGTAGACAGGAGCACAGATACGCAGTATTTT; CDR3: CASSLSVDRSTDTQYF
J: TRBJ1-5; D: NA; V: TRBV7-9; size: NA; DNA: TGTGCCAGCAGCCCCGGGACCCAGTTCAATCAGCCCCAGCATTTT; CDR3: CASSPGTQFNQPQHF
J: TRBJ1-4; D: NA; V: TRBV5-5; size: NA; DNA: TGTGCCAGCAGCTTGTCACAGGGTTACGAAAAACTGTTTTTT; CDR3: CASSLSQGYEKLFF
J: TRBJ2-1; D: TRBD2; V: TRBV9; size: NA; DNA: TGTGCCAGCAGCGTATTAAACGGGAGGGCCGTTGAGCAGTTCTTC; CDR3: CASSVLNGRAVEQFF
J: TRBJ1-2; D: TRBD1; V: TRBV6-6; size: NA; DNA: TGTGCCAGCAGTTACGCCGACAGGGTCTATGGCTACACCTTC; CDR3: CASSYADRVYGYTF
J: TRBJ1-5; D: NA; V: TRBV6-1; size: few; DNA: TGTGCCAGCAGTGTACGGGCCAGCAATCAGCCCCAGCATTTT; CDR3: CASSVRASNQPQHF
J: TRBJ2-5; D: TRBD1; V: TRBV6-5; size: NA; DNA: TGTGCCAGCAGTCCGATACAGGGGGCACGGGAGACCCAGTACTTC; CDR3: CASSPIQGARETQYF
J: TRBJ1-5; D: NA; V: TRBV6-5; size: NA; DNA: TGTGCCAGCAGTTACTCGTCTTTCAGGGCCAATCAGCCCCAGCATTTT; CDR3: CASSYSSFRANQPQHF
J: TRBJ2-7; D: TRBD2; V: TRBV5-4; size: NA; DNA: TGTGCCAGCAGCGGGGGACTAGTCTACGAGCAGTACTTC; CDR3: CASSGGLVYEQYF
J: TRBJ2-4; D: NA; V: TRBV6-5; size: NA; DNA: TGTGCCAGCAGTCCACTCGGACAAGGCCAAAACATTCAGTACTTC; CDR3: CASSPLGQGQNIQYF
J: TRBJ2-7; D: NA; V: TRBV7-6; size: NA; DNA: TGTGCCAGCAGTCGTACAGGGACCTACGAGCAGTACTTC; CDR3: CASSRTGTYEQYF